These T cell receptor beta chains were read from a single sample in a study of T cells in Graves' hyperthyroidism and ophthalmopathy. Each CDR3 protein gets one entry after TCRdb re-called the multiplex PCR reads with MiXCR. The sample has about 320,000 distinct CDR3 sequences, approximately 16% seen once. Sequencing was carried out using blood. The receptors were sampled from a man under 40 with Graves' hyperthyroidism. CDR3s include the opening cysteine and the closing phenylalanine or tryptophan. D genes are given only for firm matches. Size tells how often a clone was seen (once, few, many) or the class of an expanded clone, and some rows leave it out.

d_call clone_size j_call v_call cdr3_nt cdr3_aa
NA many TRBJ2-3 TRBV6-6 TGTGCCAGCAGTTACTCGGCTCGTGCTAGCACAGATACGCAGTATTTT CASSYSARASTDTQYF
NA few TRBJ1-2 TRBV6-1 TGTGCCAGCAGTTTAAATAGACAACTTGGCTACACCTTC CASSLNRQLGYTF
NA NA TRBJ1-3 TRBV20-1 TGCAGTGCTAGCGGGGCAGCTGGAAACACCATATATTTT CSASGAAGNTIYF
TRBD1 many TRBJ1-1 TRBV18 TGTGCCAGCTCACCGCAGGGACAGACGAACACTGAAGCTTTCTTT CASSPQGQTNTEAFF
TRBD1 few TRBJ2-2 TRBV28 TGTGCCAGCAGACCGACAGGGCTGAACACCGGGGAGCTGTTTTTT CASRPTGLNTGELFF
NA many TRBJ2-3 TRBV5-6 TGTGCCAGCAGCTTTGGGGTGGGAGAAGGAACAGATACGCAGTATTTT CASSFGVGEGTDTQYF
NA many TRBJ2-3 TRBV28 TGTGCCAGCAGTCAGCTGGGCCCCGACGGTCACACAGATACGCAGTATTTT CASSQLGPDGHTDTQYF
TRBD2 many TRBJ2-7 TRBV15 TGTGCCACCAGCAAAGGACTAGCGGGAGTCCACCCCAACTACGAGCAGTACTTC CATSKGLAGVHPNYEQYF
TRBD2 many TRBJ2-1 TRBV28 TGTGCCAGCGAAATGTTAGCGGGGGCCTACAATGAGCAGTTCTTC CASEMLAGAYNEQFF
NA NA TRBJ1-3 TRBV4-2 TGTGCCAGCAGCCAAGATAATTCAGGAAACACCATATATTTT CASSQDNSGNTIYF
NA NA TRBJ2-3 TRBV29-1 TGCAGCGTTGAGGGGGCCCGGCTAGCTGGCACAGATATGCAGTATTTT CSVEGARLAGTDMQYF
NA NA TRBJ2-1 TRBV9 TGTGCCAGCAGCGAAGGCTCGGCGGAGCAGTTCTTC CASSEGSAEQFF
NA NA TRBJ2-7 TRBV5-1 TGCGCCAGCAGCTCGGGACTCCAGGCCCTATACGAGCAGTACTTC CASSSGLQALYEQYF
TRBD2 many TRBJ2-1 TRBV7-8 TGTGCCAGCAGCTCCAGGACTAGCCATGAGCAGTTCTTC CASSSRTSHEQFF
TRBD1 many TRBJ1-1 TRBV20-1 TGCAGTGCTAGAGATTACAGGGGAAACTTGGAAGCTTTCTTT CSARDYRGNLEAFF
TRBD2 few TRBJ2-2 TRBV5-1 TGCGCCAGCAGCCCCACGAGCGGGAGCACCGCGGGGGAGCTGTTTTTT CASSPTSGSTAGELFF
NA NA TRBJ1-2 TRBV6-1 TGTGCCAGCAGCTCCGGGATAGCCTATGGCTACACCTTC CASSSGIAYGYTF
NA few TRBJ1-1 TRBV18 TGTGCCAGCTCACCGGGACCGAACAGAGCTGAAGCTTTCTTT CASSPGPNRAEAFF
NA few TRBJ1-2 TRBV12-5 TGTGCTAGTGGTTTAGCCGACAGCAACTATGGCTACACCTTC CASGLADSNYGYTF
TRBD1 few TRBJ1-5 TRBV6-1 TGTGCCAGCAGTGAAGATCCCGGGACAGCTCGATCCGTTCATTTT CASSEDPGTARSVHF
NA NA TRBJ1-6 TRBV4-1 TGCGCCAGCAGCCAAGATGCACTAGGCTCACCCCTCCACTTT CASSQDALGSPLHF
NA many TRBJ2-1 TRBV12-5 TGTGCTAGTGGCCCCCTCGTCCAACGCGAGCAGTTCTTC CASGPLVQREQFF
TRBD1 many TRBJ2-7 TRBV20-1 TGCAGTGCTATTCGACAGGGGGGCTCCTACGAGCAGTACTTC CSAIRQGGSYEQYF
NA NA TRBJ2-1 TRBV6-5 TGTGCCAGCAGTTACGGGACACCCAGCTCCTACAATGAGCAGTTCTTC CASSYGTPSSYNEQFF
TRBD2 many TRBJ2-1 TRBV27 TGTGCCAGCAGTGGCAACTTATGGACTAGCGGGAGCTCCTACAATGAGCAGTTCTTC CASSGNLWTSGSSYNEQFF
NA many TRBJ2-5 TRBV7-9 TGTGCCAGCATGGGGAGGATTGTCGAGACCCAGTACTTC CASMGRIVETQYF
NA many TRBJ1-2 TRBV7-9 TGTGCCAGCAGCTTAGAAAATGGCTACACCTTC CASSLENGYTF
TRBD1 few TRBJ2-4 TRBV20-1 TGCAGTGCTAGAGATTCAGGGGGAAACATTCAGTACTTC CSARDSGGNIQYF
NA NA TRBJ2-7 TRBV28 TGTGCCAGCAGCCCCGAGGAAGGGCTCTACGAGCAGTACTTC CASSPEEGLYEQYF
TRBD1 few TRBJ2-3 TRBV19 TGTGCCAGTAGCGGGACAGGGGGCGATACGCAGTATTTT CASSGTGGDTQYF
TRBD2 many TRBJ2-5 TRBV28 TGTGCCAGCAGTCCCCGACTAGCGGGAGGGCAAGAGACCCAGTACTTC CASSPRLAGGQETQYF
TRBD2 NA TRBJ2-7 TRBV5-1 TGCGCCAGCAGCTTGTGGGAGGGGATCTACGAGCAGTACTTC CASSLWEGIYEQYF
TRBD2 few TRBJ2-1 TRBV29-1 TGCAGCGTTGGTTGGACTAGCGGAAAGGAGGGTGAGCAGTTCTTC CSVGWTSGKEGEQFF
NA many TRBJ2-7 TRBV6-1 TGTGCCAGCAGTTTTGGAGGGAGCGAGCAGTACTTC CASSFGGSEQYF
NA NA TRBJ2-7 TRBV7-2 TGTGCCAGCAGCTTAACCCTCCCCTACGAGCAGTACTTC CASSLTLPYEQYF
NA few TRBJ2-5 TRBV5-1 TGCGCCAGCAGCTTGGCTCTAGCAAGCGAGACCCAGTACTTC CASSLALASETQYF
TRBD1 NA TRBJ1-5 TRBV29-1 TGCAGCGTTATACAGGGGGCTCAACAGCCCCAGCATTTT CSVIQGAQQPQHF
NA many TRBJ2-7 TRBV3-1 TGTGCCAGCAGCCAAGTTTCTCGGGGCGAGCAGTACTTC CASSQVSRGEQYF
NA few TRBJ2-7 TRBV18 TGTGCCAGCTCCCCCCCAGGCAGGGCCTACGAGCAGTACTTC CASSPPGRAYEQYF
NA many TRBJ2-5 TRBV13 TGTGCCAGCAGCTCGCGATCCCAGGAGACCCAGTACTTC CASSSRSQETQYF
TRBD1 NA TRBJ1-1 TRBV28 TGTGCCAGCAGCCTCCAACCCTACAGGGGGAACACTGAAGCTTTCTTT CASSLQPYRGNTEAFF
NA few TRBJ2-2 TRBV24-1 TGTGCCACCAGGGGACACAGGGAAGGGTACACCGGGGAGCTGTTTTTT CATRGHREGYTGELFF
NA few TRBJ2-7 TRBV12-3/TRBV12-4 TGTGCCAGCAGTTTAGCCCCTCTAGGACATCGGAGCTCCTACGAGCAGTACTTC CASSLAPLGHRSSYEQYF
NA NA TRBJ2-1 TRBV5-1 TGCGCCAGCAGCTTGGAGAGTGAATCTTACTTTTTGGATGAGCAGTTCTTC CASSLESESYFLDEQFF
TRBD1 few TRBJ2-7 TRBV13 TGTGCCAGCAGACTCACCGGGACAGGGTTACACGAGCAGTACTTC CASRLTGTGLHEQYF
TRBD1 many TRBJ1-1 TRBV12-3/TRBV12-4 TGTGCCAGCAAAGACAACAGGGGGCTGAACACTGAAGCTTTCTTT CASKDNRGLNTEAFF